These 12 T cell receptor beta chains were all obtained from the same sample, sequenced in a study of breast tumors, draining lymph nodes, adjacent tissues. Axillary draining lymph nodes of breast cancer patients supplied the node samples. TCRdb independently ran MiXCR on the multiplex PCR reads; one entry per CDR3 protein. The sample lists about 80,000 distinct CDR3 sequences; approximately 20% were seen once. Material: axillary lymph node tissue. Receptor source: a female donor with breast cancer. Some clones in this sample may be carry-over from other donors' samples.

At least ten counts were recorded for this clonotype. This rearrangement joins TRBV4-2 to TRBJ2-1, with 11 nucleotides matching TRBD2. J was trimmed by 5 bases and V by 6 bases; bases with no gene match: 9. The germline CDR1 and CDR2 sequences are LGHNA and YNFKEQ. This CDR3 comprises 16 residues. CDR3 nucleotides: TGTGCCAGCAGACCCTCTAGCGGGAGGAACCACAATGAGCAGTTCTTC. Translation gives CASRPSSGRNHNEQFF.

This clonotype appeared many times. V and J are TRBV10-1 and TRBJ2-7; 7 bases agree with TRBD2. From germline, CDR1 is WNHNN and CDR2 SYGVQD (reference sequence). This CDR3 region has 15 residues. J gave up 0 bases and V 6 bases, and 8 bases lay outside the gene matches. The CDR3 loop is CASRRTRTSSYEQYF. As DNA, the CDR3 is TGCGCCAGCAGACGGACTAGAACGAGCTCCTACGAGCAGTACTTC.

This clonotype was seen only a few times. V and J are TRBV30 and TRBJ1-3, with D tentatively TRBD1 (6 bases). Germline V gene lookup returns CDR1 GTSNPN and CDR2 SVGIG (reference sequence). The V and J ends lost 3 bases and 4 bases respectively, with 10 bases between them. The length of the CDR3 is 13 residues. As DNA, the CDR3 is TGTGCCTGGAGCCCAGGGGTGGGAAACACCATATATTTT. It translates to CAWSPGVGNTIYF.

The sample holds many counts of this clonotype. V gene TRBV14 combines with J gene TRBJ2-7; D is possibly TRBD2 (6 bases). This CDR3 is built from 13 residues. CDR1 is SGHDN, CDR2 FVKESK, per germline. The germline V and J ends were trimmed by 1 base and 5 bases, with 9 bases remaining between them. CDR3 nucleotide sequence: TGTGCCAGCAGCCAAGGGAGGGTCCACGAGCAGTACTTC. It codes for CASSQGRVHEQYF.

This clonotype was seen repeatedly, ten times or more. The V call is TRBV7-2, the J call TRBJ2-1; tentatively, D is TRBD2 (6 bases). V was shortened by 5 bases and J by 4 bases, with 18 bases between the two germline ends. Germline CDR1 SGHTA, CDR2 FQGNSA. CDR3 length equals 16 residues. CDR3 amino acids: CASSASSGSTYNEQFF. CDR3 bases: TGTGCCAGCAGCGCGAGTAGCGGATCCACTTACAATGAGCAGTTCTTC.

This clonotype has only a few counts. This clone may be a read error of a much larger clone one base away. In DNA, the CDR3 is TGTGCCAGCAGAATCCGACTAGCGCACTCCTACGGGCAGTACTTC. This gives the protein CASRIRLAHSYGQYF. This chain links TRBV2 with TRBJ2-7; 8 bases match TRBD2. The CDR3 has 15 residues. Looked up from germline, CDR1 is SNHLY and CDR2 is FYNNEI.

This clonotype has ten or more counts. The V and J genes are TRBV4-1 and TRBJ1-5; the D gene is possibly TRBD1 (6 bases). The CDR3 loop spans 14 amino acids. V was clipped by 3 bases and J by 1 base, with 7 bases between them. In germline, CDR1 is MGHRA, CDR2 YSYEKL. CDR3 nucleotides: TGCGCCAGCAGCCAGGGGACAAGCAATCAGCCCCAGCATTTT. This encodes CASSQGTSNQPQHF.

The chain couples TRBV4-3 to TRBJ2-2, with 11 bases identical to TRBD2. This CDR3 is built from 19 residues. Germline assignment: CDR1 LGHNA and CDR2 YSLEER. Trimming removed 0 bases from V and 6 bases from J; junction bases left unmatched: 12. CDR3 sequence: CASSQEVVAGGGGSGELFF. For the CDR3, the DNA is TGCGCCAGCAGCCAAGAAGTGGTAGCGGGAGGGGGGGGATCCGGGGAGCTGTTTTTT.

To note about this clonotype: Being one base from a much bigger clone, this may be a read error. The chain couples TRBV4-2 to TRBJ2-3; TRBD2 agrees at 7 bases. The CDR3 contains 16 residues. In germline, CDR1 is LGHNA, CDR2 YNFKEQ. The CDR3 DNA sequence: TGTGCCAGCAGCCAAGATGTAGGGTTCAGCGGGGATACGCAGTGTTTT. It yields the protein CASSQDVGFSGDTQCF.

In this sample, this clonotype turned up many times. The chain has TRBV29-1 and TRBJ2-7; D perhaps matches TRBD2 (6 bases). Trimming took off 5 bases at V and 0 bases at J, with 17 bases between the two ends. CDR1 is SQVTM, CDR2 ANQGSEA, per germline. The CDR3 contains 15 residues. CDR3 amino acids: CSVMEVEGTSYEQYF. The CDR3 DNA is TGCAGCGTTATGGAGGTGGAGGGCACCTCCTACGAGCAGTACTTC.

The CDR3 spells CSARRLDAREIAKNIQYF. The DNA of the CDR3 is TGCAGTGCAAGGAGACTTGATGCCCGAGAAATAGCCAAAAACATTCAGTACTTC. The V gene is TRBV20-1, the J gene TRBJ2-4; no clear D gene. The CDR3 is 18 residues long. Germline CDR1 reads DFQATT; CDR2 reads SNEGSKA (reference sequence). V shed 6 bases and J shed 0 bases, with 24 bases lying between them.

This clonotype was detected ten times or more. V gene TRBV27 combines with J gene TRBJ2-1; D not certain. Trimming left V 7 bases short and J 4 bases short, with 8 bases between. This CDR3 is built from 12 residues. CDR1 MNHEY and CDR2 SMNVEV come from the germline V gene (reference sequence). The DNA of the CDR3 is TGTGCCAGCACAGCTTCGTACAATGAGCAGTTCTTC. This encodes CASTASYNEQFF.